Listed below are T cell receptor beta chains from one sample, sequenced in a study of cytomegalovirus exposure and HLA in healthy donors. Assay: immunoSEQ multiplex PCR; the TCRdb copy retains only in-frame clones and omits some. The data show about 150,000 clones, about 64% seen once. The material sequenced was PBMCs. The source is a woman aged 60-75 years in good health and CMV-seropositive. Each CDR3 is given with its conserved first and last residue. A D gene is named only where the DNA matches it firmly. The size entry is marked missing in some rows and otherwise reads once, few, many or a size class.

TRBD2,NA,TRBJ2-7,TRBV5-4,CASSFGGGGRVNEQYF,TGTGCCAGCAGCTTTGGGGGGGGCGGGAGGGTGAACGAGCAGTACTTC
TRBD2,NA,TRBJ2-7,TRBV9,CASSVGLAGDEQYF,TGTGCCAGCAGCGTGGGACTAGCGGGAGACGAGCAGTACTTC
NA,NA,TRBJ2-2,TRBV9,CASSVGGELFF,TGTGCCAGCAGCGTCGGCGGGGAGCTGTTTTTT
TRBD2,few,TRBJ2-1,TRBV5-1,CASSWTGTSNEQFF,TGCGCCAGCAGCTGGACCGGGACTAGCAATGAGCAGTTCTTC
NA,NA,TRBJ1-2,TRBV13,CASSLVGGGYGYTF,TGTGCCAGCAGCTTAGTAGGGGGTGGCTATGGCTACACCTTC
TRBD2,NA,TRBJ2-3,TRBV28,CASSPFGWEGRPDTQYF,TGTGCCAGCAGTCCCTTTGGTTGGGAGGGCCGACCAGATACGCAGTATTTT
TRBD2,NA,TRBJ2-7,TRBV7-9,CASSLGGSNEQYF,TGTGCCAGCAGCTTGGGCGGGAGCAACGAGCAGTACTTC
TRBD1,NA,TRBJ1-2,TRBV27,CASSSDRANYGYTF,TGTGCCAGCAGTTCAGACAGGGCCAACTATGGCTACACCTTC
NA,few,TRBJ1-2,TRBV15,CATSRREALYGYTF,TGTGCCACCAGCCGAAGAGAGGCGCTTTATGGCTACACCTTC
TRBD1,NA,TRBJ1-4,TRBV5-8,CASSEGQASSNEKLFF,TGTGCCAGCAGCGAAGGACAGGCCTCTTCCAATGAAAAACTGTTTTTT
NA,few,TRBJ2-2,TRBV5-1,CATSPASTTAGELFF,TGCGCCACCTCCCCCGCTAGCACTACAGCCGGGGAGCTGTTTTTT
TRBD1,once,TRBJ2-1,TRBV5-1,CASSSGTEAYNEQFF,TGCGCCAGCAGTTCCGGGACAGAGGCCTACAATGAGCAGTTCTTC
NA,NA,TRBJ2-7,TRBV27,CASSLSGGPFYEQYF,TGTGCCAGCAGTTTATCTGGGGGCCCCTTTTACGAGCAGTACTTC
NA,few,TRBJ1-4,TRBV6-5,CASSLTGSANEKLFF,TGTGCCAGCAGTTTAACAGGTTCGGCTAATGAAAAACTGTTTTTT
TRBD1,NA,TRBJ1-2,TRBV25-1,CASSELDRDYGYTF,TGTGCCAGCAGTGAATTGGACAGGGACTATGGCTACACCTTC
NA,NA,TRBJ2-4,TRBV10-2,CASLLKNIQYF,TGCGCCAGCCTCCTCAAAAACATTCAGTACTTC
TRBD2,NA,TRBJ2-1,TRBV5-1,CASSLSLLAGHSYNEQFF,TGCGCCAGCAGCTTGTCGCTATTAGCGGGCCACTCCTACAATGAGCAGTTCTTC
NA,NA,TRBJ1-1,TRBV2,CASSEMGEETEAFF,TGTGCCAGCAGTGAAATGGGGGAGGAAACTGAAGCTTTCTTT
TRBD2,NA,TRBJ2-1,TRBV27,CASSFARASGRNEQFF,TGTGCCAGCAGTTTTGCTAGGGCTAGCGGGCGGAATGAGCAGTTCTTC
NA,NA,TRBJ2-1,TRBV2,CASSEWTDEQFF,TGTGCCAGCAGTGAGTGGACAGATGAGCAGTTCTTC
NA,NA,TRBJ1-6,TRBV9,CASSVVTQNSPLHF,TGTGCCAGCAGCGTAGTCACTCAAAATTCACCCCTCCACTTT
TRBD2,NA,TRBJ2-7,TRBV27,CASSLWTSGRVYEQYF,TGTGCCAGCAGTTTATGGACTAGCGGGAGAGTCTACGAGCAGTACTTC
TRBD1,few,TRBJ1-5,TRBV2,CASSEGLNRGRGQPQHF,TGTGCCAGCAGTGAAGGACTAAACAGGGGGCGAGGGCAGCCCCAGCATTTT
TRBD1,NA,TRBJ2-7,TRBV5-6,CASSLDRGQGLSEQYF,TGTGCCAGCAGCTTGGATCGAGGACAGGGGCTCTCCGAGCAGTACTTC
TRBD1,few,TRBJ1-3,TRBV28,CASRSIQGAGNTIYF,TGTGCCAGCAGATCAATACAGGGGGCAGGAAACACCATATATTTT
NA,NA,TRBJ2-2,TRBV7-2,CASSLDVGRTGELFF,TGTGCCAGCAGCTTAGACGTGGGGCGAACCGGGGAGCTGTTTTTT
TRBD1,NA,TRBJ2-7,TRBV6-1,CASSEGQGATYEQYF,TGTGCCAGCAGTGAAGGACAGGGGGCAACCTACGAGCAGTACTTC
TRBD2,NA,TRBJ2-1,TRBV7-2,CASSSQGLAANNEQFF,TGTGCCAGCAGCTCACAGGGACTAGCGGCTAACAATGAGCAGTTCTTC
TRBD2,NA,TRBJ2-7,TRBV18,CASSPRAAGVEYEQYF,TGTGCCAGCTCACCACGGGCCGCGGGAGTGGAGTACGAGCAGTACTTC
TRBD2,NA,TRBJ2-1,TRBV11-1,CASSFSSGGYNEQFF,TGTGCCAGCAGCTTTTCCAGCGGGGGTTACAATGAGCAGTTCTTC
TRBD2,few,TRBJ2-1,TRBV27,CASSLSTSGRNEQFF,TGTGCCAGCAGTTTATCTACTAGCGGGAGGAATGAGCAGTTCTTC
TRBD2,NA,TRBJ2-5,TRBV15,CATSIPLAGMETQYF,TGTGCCACCAGCATTCCTCTAGCGGGAATGGAGACCCAGTACTTC
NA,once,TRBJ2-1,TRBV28,CASSFVGGASSYNEQFF,TGTGCCAGCAGTTTTGTCGGCGGGGCGAGCTCCTACAATGAGCAGTTCTTC
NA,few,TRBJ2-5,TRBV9,CASSPLEGGRETQYF,TGTGCCAGCAGCCCCCTAGAGGGAGGTCGGGAGACCCAGTACTTC
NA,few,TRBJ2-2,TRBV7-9,CASSTLGANTGELFF,TGTGCCAGCAGCACATTGGGAGCGAACACCGGGGAGCTGTTTTTT
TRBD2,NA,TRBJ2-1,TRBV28,CASSSLAGESYNEQFF,TGTGCCAGCAGCTCCCTAGCGGGAGAGAGCTACAATGAGCAGTTCTTC
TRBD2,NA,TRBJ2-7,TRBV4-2,CASSQDTNGGTSGTYEQYF,TGTGCCAGCAGCCAAGACACCAATGGAGGGACTAGCGGAACGTACGAGCAGTACTTC
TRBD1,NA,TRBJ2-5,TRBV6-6,CASSSFTDRDQETQYF,TGTGCCAGCAGCTCTTTTACGGACAGGGACCAAGAGACCCAGTACTTC
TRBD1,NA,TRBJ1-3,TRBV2,CASRETGPGNTIYF,TGTGCCAGCAGGGAGACAGGGCCTGGAAACACCATATATTTT
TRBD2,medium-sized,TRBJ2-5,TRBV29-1,CSVKREGLLQYF,TGCAGCGTGAAGCGGGAGGGCCTTCTGCAGTACTTC
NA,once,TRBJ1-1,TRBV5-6,CASSLRGMLAEAFF,TGTGCCAGCAGCCTCAGAGGGATGCTGGCTGAAGCTTTCTTT
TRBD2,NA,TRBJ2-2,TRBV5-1,CASSPRLAHTGELFF,TGCGCCAGCAGCCCGAGACTAGCGCACACCGGGGAGCTGTTTTTT
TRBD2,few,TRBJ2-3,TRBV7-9,CASSLTSGNTQYF,TGTGCCAGCAGCTTAACTAGCGGCAATACGCAGTATTTT
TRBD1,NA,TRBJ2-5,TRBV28,CASSFVSPRGRTQYF,TGTGCCAGCAGTTTCGTTAGTCCCAGGGGGCGAACCCAGTACTTC
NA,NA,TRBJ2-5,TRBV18,CASSPPGRGTQYF,TGTGCCAGCTCACCACCCGGACGGGGGACCCAGTACTTC
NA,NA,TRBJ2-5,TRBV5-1,CASSLGGQTRETQYF,TGCGCCAGCAGCTTGGGTGGGCAGACTAGGGAGACCCAGTACTTC
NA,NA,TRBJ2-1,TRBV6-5,CASRLLSGPYNEQFF,TGTGCCAGCAGACTTCTCAGCGGTCCTTACAATGAGCAGTTCTTC
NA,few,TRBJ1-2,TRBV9,CASSARTDYGYTF,TGTGCCAGCAGCGCGAGGACAGATTATGGCTACACCTTC
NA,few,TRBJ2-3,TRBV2,CASQDFEIDTQYF,TGTGCCAGCCAGGACTTCGAGATCGATACGCAGTATTTT
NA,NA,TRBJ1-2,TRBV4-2,CASSPQSRDGYTF,TGTGCCAGCAGCCCCCAGAGCAGGGATGGCTACACCTTC
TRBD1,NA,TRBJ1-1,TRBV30,CAWTRDRATEAFF,TGTGCCTGGACTCGGGACAGGGCCACTGAAGCTTTCTTT
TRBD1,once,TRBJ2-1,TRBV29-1,CSVTRGRNEQFF,TGCAGCGTTACAAGGGGGCGGAATGAGCAGTTCTTC
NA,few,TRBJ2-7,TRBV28,CASSLQGQSYEQYF,TGTGCCAGCAGTTTACAGGGACAATCCTACGAGCAGTACTTC